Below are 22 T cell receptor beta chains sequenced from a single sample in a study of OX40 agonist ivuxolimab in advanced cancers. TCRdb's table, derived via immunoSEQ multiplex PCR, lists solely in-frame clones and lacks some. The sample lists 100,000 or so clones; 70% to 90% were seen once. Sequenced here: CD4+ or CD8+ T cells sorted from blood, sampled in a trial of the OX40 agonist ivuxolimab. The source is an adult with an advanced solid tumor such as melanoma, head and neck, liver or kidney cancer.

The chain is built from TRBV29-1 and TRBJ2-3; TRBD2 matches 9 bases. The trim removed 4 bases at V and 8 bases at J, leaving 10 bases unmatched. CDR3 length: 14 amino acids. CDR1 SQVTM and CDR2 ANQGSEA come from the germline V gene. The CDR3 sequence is CSVVVAGVGVTQYF. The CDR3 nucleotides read TGCAGCGTTGTGGTAGCGGGAGTTGGGGTTACGCAGTATTTT.

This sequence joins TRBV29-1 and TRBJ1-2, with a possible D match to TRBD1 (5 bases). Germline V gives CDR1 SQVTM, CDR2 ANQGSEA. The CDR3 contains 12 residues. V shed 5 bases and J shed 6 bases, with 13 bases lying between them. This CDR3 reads CSVLHGADGYTF. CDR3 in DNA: TGCAGCGTTTTACACGGGGCTGATGGCTACACCTTC. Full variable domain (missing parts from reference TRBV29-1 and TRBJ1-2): SAVISQKPSRDICQRGTSLTIQCQVDSQVTMMFWYRQQPGQSLTLIATANQGSEATYESGFVIDKFPISRPNLTFSTLTVSNMSPEDSSIYLCSVLHGADGYTFGSGTRLTVV.

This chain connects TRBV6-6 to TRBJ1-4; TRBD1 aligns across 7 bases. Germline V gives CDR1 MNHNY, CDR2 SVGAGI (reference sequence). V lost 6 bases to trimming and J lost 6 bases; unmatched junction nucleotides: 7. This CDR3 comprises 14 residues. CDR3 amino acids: CASSRDRDYEKLFF. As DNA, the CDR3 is TGTGCCAGCAGCCGGGACAGAGACTATGAAAAACTGTTTTTT.

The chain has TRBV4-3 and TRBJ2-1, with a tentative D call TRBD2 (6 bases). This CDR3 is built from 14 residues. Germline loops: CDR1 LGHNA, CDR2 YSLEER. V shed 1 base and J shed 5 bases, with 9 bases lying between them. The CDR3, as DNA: TGCGCCAGCAGCCAAGTATGGGAGGACAATGAGCAGTTCTTC. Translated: CASSQVWEDNEQFF.

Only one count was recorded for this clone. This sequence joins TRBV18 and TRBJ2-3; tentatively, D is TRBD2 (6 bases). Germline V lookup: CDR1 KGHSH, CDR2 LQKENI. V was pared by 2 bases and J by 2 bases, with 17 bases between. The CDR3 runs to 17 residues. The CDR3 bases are TGTGCCAGCTCACCATTAGGGCTAGCGAGCTCCACAGATACGCAGTATTTT. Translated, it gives CASSPLGLASSTDTQYF. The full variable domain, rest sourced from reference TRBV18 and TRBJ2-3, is NAGVMQNPRHLVRRRGQEARLRCSPMKGHSHVYWYRQLPEEGLKFMVYLQKENIIDESGMPKERFSAEFPKEGPSILRIQQVVRGDSAAYFCASSPLGLASSTDTQYFGPGTRLTVL.

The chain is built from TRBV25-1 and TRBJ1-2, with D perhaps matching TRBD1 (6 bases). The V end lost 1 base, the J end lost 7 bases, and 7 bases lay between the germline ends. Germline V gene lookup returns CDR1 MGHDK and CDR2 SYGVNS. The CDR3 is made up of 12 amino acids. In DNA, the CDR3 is TGTGCCAGCAGTGAATCCAGGGGTGGCTACACCTTC. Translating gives CASSESRGGYTF.

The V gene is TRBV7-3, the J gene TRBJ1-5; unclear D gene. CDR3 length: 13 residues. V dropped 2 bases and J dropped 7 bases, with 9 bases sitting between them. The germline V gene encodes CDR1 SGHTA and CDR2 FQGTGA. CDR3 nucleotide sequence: TGTGCCAGCAGCTTAGGAGCCGACCAGCCCCAGCATTTT. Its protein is CASSLGADQPQHF.

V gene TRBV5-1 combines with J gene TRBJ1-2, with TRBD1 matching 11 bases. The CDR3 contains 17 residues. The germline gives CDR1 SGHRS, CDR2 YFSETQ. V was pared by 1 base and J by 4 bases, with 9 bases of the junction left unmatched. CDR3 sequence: CASSLSPAGTGGYGYTF. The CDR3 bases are TGCGCCAGCAGCTTGAGCCCCGCCGGGACAGGGGGCTATGGCTACACCTTC.

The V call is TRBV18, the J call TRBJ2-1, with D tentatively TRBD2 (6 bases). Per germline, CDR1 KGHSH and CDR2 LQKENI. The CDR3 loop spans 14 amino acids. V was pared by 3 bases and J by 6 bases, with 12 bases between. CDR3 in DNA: TGTGCCAGCTCACCGCGGGACGGGGGCAATGAGCAGTTCTTC. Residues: CASSPRDGGNEQFF.

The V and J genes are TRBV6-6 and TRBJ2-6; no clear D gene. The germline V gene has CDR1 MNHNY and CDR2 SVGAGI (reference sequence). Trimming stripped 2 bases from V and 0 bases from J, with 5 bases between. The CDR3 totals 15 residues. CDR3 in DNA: TGTGCCAGCAGTTACAGGTTCTCTGGGGCCAACGTCCTGACTTTC. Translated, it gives CASSYRFSGANVLTF.

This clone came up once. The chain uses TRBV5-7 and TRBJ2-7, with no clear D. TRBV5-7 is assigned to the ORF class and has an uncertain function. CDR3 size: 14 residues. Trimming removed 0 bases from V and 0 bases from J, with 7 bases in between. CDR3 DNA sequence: TGTGCCAGCAGCTTGGAAGAGAGCTCCTACGAGCAGTACTTC. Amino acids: CASSLEESSYEQYF.

CDR3 nucleotide sequence: TGTGCCAGCAGCTTAGAGACTAGCGGAGGTAGCTGGGGCAATGAGCAGTTCTTC. This codes for CASSLETSGGSWGNEQFF. The chain recombines TRBV7-6 with TRBJ2-1; 9 bases are a match to TRBD2. The CDR3 consists of 18 residues. Germline V gives CDR1 SGHVS, CDR2 FNYEAQ. The ends lost 1 base at V and 6 bases at J; junction bases unmatched: 13.

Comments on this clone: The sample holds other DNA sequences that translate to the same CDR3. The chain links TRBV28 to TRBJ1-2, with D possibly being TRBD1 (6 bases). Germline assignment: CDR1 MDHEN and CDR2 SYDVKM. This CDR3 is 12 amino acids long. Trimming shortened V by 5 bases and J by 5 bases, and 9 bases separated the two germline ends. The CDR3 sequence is CASSLGTYGYTF. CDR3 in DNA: TGTGCCAGCAGTCTCGGGACATATGGCTACACCTTC.

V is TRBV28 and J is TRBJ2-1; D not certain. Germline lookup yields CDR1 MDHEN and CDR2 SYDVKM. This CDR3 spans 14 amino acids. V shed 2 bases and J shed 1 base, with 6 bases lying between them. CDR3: CASSLPRSYNEQFF. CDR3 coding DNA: TGTGCCAGCAGTTTACCGCGGTCCTACAATGAGCAGTTCTTC.

The CDR3 is CASSQGDTRENQPQHF. The CDR3, as DNA: TGTGCCAGCAGCCAAGGGGACACTCGCGAGAATCAGCCCCAGCATTTT. The chain joins TRBV4-2 to TRBJ1-5, with D perhaps TRBD1 (6 bases). V was shortened by 1 base and J by 4 bases, with 14 bases between the two germline ends. In germline, CDR1 is LGHNA, CDR2 YNFKEQ. The CDR3 totals 16 residues.

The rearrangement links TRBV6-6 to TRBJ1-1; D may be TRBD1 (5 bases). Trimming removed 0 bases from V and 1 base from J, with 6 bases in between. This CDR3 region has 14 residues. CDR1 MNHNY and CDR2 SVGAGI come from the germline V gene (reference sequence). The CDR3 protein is CASSYSGGNTEAFF. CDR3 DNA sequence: TGTGCCAGCAGTTACTCGGGGGGGAACACTGAAGCTTTCTTT.

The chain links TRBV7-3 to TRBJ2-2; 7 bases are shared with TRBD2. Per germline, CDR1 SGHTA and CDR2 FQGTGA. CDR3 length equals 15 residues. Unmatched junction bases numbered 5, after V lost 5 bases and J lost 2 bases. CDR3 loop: CASSPGLSNTGELFF. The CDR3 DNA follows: TGTGCCAGCAGCCCGGGACTATCTAACACCGGGGAGCTGTTTTTT.

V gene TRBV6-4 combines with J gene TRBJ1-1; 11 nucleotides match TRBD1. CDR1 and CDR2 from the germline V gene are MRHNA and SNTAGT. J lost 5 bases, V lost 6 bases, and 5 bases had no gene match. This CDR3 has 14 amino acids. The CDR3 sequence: CASRRDRGDTEAFF. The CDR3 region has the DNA TGTGCCAGCAGAAGGGACAGGGGGGATACTGAAGCTTTCTTT.

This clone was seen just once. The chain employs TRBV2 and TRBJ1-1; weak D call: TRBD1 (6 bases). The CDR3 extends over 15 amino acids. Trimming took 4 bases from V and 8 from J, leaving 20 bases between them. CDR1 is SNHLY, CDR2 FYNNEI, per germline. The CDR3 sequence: CASSVQGTTHGEAFF. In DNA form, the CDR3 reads TGTGCCAGCAGTGTTCAGGGGACCACCCACGGCGAAGCTTTCTTT.

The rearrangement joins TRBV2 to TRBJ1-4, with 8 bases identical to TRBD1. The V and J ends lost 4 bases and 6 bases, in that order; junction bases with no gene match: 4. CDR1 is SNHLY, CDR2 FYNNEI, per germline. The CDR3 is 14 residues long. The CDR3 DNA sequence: TGTGCCAGCAGTGCCCAGGGGGCGTATGAAAAACTGTTTTTT. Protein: CASSAQGAYEKLFF. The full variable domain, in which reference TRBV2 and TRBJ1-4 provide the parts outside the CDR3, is EPEVTQTPSHQVTQMGQEVILRCVPISNHLYFYWYRQILGQKVEFLVSFYNNEISEKSEIFDDQFSVERPDGSNFTLKIRSTKLEDSAMYFCASSAQGAYEKLFFGSGTQLSVL.

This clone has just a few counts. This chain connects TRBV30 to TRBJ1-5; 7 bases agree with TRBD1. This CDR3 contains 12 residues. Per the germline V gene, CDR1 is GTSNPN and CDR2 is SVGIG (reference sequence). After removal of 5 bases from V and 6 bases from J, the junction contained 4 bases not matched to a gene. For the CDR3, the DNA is TGTGCCTGGGACAGGGCTGGTCAGCCCCAGCATTTT. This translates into CAWDRAGQPQHF. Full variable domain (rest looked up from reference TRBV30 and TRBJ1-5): SQTIHQWPATLVQPVGSPLSLECTVEGTSNPNLYWYRQAAGRGLQLLFYSVGIGQISSEVPQNLSASRPQDRQFILSSKKLLLSDSGFYLCAWDRAGQPQHFGDGTRLSIL.

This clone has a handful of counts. The CDR3 DNA reads TGCAGCGTTCAGAGGGCCGTCGAAGCTTTCTTT. Encoded protein: CSVQRAVEAFF. This rearrangement joins TRBV29-1 to TRBJ1-1; D unclear. Germline-derived CDR1 and CDR2 are SQVTM and ANQGSEA. The V end was cut by 5 bases, the J end by 8 bases, with 12 bases between. The CDR3 is made up of 11 amino acids.